The 18 T cell receptor beta chains reported below all come from one sample, sequenced in a study of blood T cell repertoires in COVID-19. Sequencing was performed with immunoSEQ multiplex PCR; in TCRdb, only in-frame clones are kept and a portion is missing. This sample yields 200,000 to 250,000 clones, of which around 88% are seen a single time; roughly 15% belongs to the top ten. The sample taken for sequencing was PBMCs or T cells enriched from blood (not recorded which). The source is a woman aged 45 to 65 with acute COVID-19.

V gene TRBV5-5 combines with J gene TRBJ2-3; D gene unclear. Germline V gene data show CDR1 as SGHKS and CDR2 as YYEKEE (reference sequence). There are 12 residues in the CDR3. Trimming pared 6 bases from V and 2 bases from J, leaving 7 bases between. The DNA for the CDR3 is TGTGCCAGCACCCCAAACACAGATACGCAGTATTTT. Its protein product is CASTPNTDTQYF.

The chain links TRBV28 to TRBJ1-5; 9 nucleotides align to TRBD1. Trimming cost V 8 bases and J 4 bases; bases outside gene matches: 6. In germline, CDR1 is MDHEN, CDR2 SYDVKM. This CDR3 comprises 14 residues. CDR3 DNA sequence: TGTGCCAGCGGCGGACAGGGGACTAATCAGCCCCAGCATTTT. It codes for CASGGQGTNQPQHF. Full variable domain (remainder filled in from reference TRBV28 and TRBJ1-5): DVKVTQSSRYLVKRTGEKVFLECVQDMDHENMFWYRQDPGLGLRLIYFSYDVKMKEKGDIPEGYSVSREKKERFSLILESASTNQTSMYLCASGGQGTNQPQHFGDGTRLSIL.

The J gene is TRBJ2-7, the V gene TRBV7-9, with 7 nucleotides matching TRBD1. The CDR3 is 15 amino acids. The V segment lost 5 bases and the J segment 4 bases; nucleotides outside the gene matches: 11. CDR1 is SEHNR and CDR2 is FQNEAQ in the germline V gene (reference sequence). The CDR3 sequence: CASSQDRVRLYEQYF. The CDR3 region has the DNA TGTGCCAGCAGCCAAGACAGGGTAAGGTTATACGAGCAGTACTTC.

The V and J genes are TRBV7-2 and TRBJ2-7; 8 bases are a match to TRBD1. The V gene's germline CDR1 is SGHTA and CDR2 FQGNSA. The CDR3 loop spans 15 amino acids. J lost 0 bases, V lost 5 bases, and 6 bases had no gene match. For the CDR3, the DNA is TGTGCCAGCAGCGGGGGACAGGCCGGCTCCTACGAGCAGTACTTC. Its protein product is CASSGGQAGSYEQYF.

The chain links TRBV12-3 or TRBV12-4 to TRBJ1-4; D unresolved. The CDR3 loop spans 11 amino acids. V lost 3 bases and J lost 7, with 3 bases in between. The CDR3 protein is CASSFSEKLFF. Written as DNA, the CDR3 is TGTGCCAGCAGTTTCAGTGAAAAACTGTTTTTT.

The chain links TRBV19 to TRBJ2-1, with D perhaps matching TRBD1 (5 bases). The V end lost 5 bases, the J end lost 7 bases, and 9 bases lay between the germline ends. The CDR3 covers 12 residues. CDR1 LNHDA and CDR2 SQIVND come from the germline V gene (reference sequence). The CDR3 protein is CASSPDRNEQFF. The CDR3 DNA reads TGTGCCAGTAGTCCAGACAGAAATGAGCAGTTCTTC.

This chain connects TRBV5-1 to TRBJ2-3; D perhaps matches TRBD1 (5 bases). CDR3 length: 16 residues. Trimming left V 2 bases short and J 2 bases short, with 15 bases between. In germline, CDR1 is SGHRS, CDR2 YFSETQ. The CDR3 sequence is CASSLQETHHTDTQYF. DNA for the CDR3: TGCGCCAGCAGCTTACAGGAGACACACCACACAGATACGCAGTATTTT.

This clone was seen a single time. This chain connects TRBV29-1 to TRBJ1-2; 7 bases match TRBD1. Trimming removed 6 bases from V and 6 bases from J; junction bases left unmatched: 7. Germline lookup yields CDR1 SQVTM and CDR2 ANQGSEA. The CDR3 runs to 12 residues. This chain's CDR3 is CSVLTGDDGYTF. DNA for the CDR3: TGCAGCGTACTCACAGGGGATGATGGCTACACCTTC.

The gene calls are TRBV5-1 and TRBJ2-7; 9 bases map to TRBD1. The germline V gene encodes CDR1 SGHRS and CDR2 YFSETQ. The CDR3 has 15 residues. V gave up 3 bases and J gave up 2 bases; unmatched junction bases: 6. The CDR3: CASSSSGQGPYEQYF. The CDR3 DNA sequence: TGCGCCAGCAGCTCGAGCGGACAGGGGCCCTACGAGCAGTACTTC.

The chain recombines TRBV19 with TRBJ1-1; D not resolved. Trimming removed 4 bases at V and 0 bases at J, with 21 bases between. Germline V gene lookup returns CDR1 LNHDA and CDR2 SQIVND (reference sequence). CDR3 length: 18 residues. CDR3 sequence: CASSKRVLVTSMNTEAFF. In nucleotides, the CDR3 is TGTGCCAGTAGTAAGAGGGTATTAGTCACGTCGATGAACACTGAAGCTTTCTTT.

The rearrangement links TRBV30 to TRBJ2-1; a possible D gene is TRBD2 (5 bases). Looked up from germline, CDR1 is GTSNPN and CDR2 is SVGIG (reference sequence). Trimming removed 4 bases from V and 4 bases from J, with 17 bases in between. The CDR3 is 15 residues long. The CDR3 DNA reads as TGTGCCTGGAACAGCGGAAGTCCCTTATACAATGAGCAGTTCTTC. This encodes CAWNSGSPLYNEQFF.

The CDR3 loop reads CASSFGANEKLFF. The CDR3 DNA reads TGTGCCAGCAGCTTTGGGGCCAATGAAAAACTGTTTTTT. J is TRBJ1-4 and V is TRBV7-8; tentative D call: TRBD1 (5 bases). V dropped 3 bases and J dropped 5 bases, with 7 bases sitting between them. The germline gives CDR1 SGHVS, CDR2 FQNEAQ. This CDR3 spans 13 amino acids.

On this clone: One junction end does not reproduce the germline sequence, and a read error may be involved. The rearrangement joins TRBV30 to TRBJ1-1; D call uncertain. The germline gives CDR1 GTSNPN, CDR2 SVGIG (reference sequence). This CDR3 region has 12 residues. This CDR3 reads CIAGQKDTEAFF. The CDR3, as DNA: TGCATCGCGGGCCAGAAGGACACTGAAGCTTTCTTT.

The rearrangement links TRBV6-5 to TRBJ2-3, with a weak D call TRBD1 (5 bases). Germline CDR1 is MNHEY and CDR2 is SVGAGI. Between the trimmed V and J ends, which lost 0 bases and 2 bases, there was a span of 9 bases. This CDR3 is built from 15 residues. Here the CDR3 DNA reads TGTGCCAGCAGTTACTCGAGCAGGGACACAGATACGCAGTATTTT. It specifies CASSYSSRDTDTQYF.

The J gene is TRBJ2-1, the V gene TRBV4-1; D may be TRBD2 (6 bases). The CDR3 contains 15 residues. Germline V CDR1 and CDR2: MGHRA, YSYEKL. V lost 2 bases and J 2 bases, leaving 10 bases between the germline ends. The CDR3 bases are TGCGCCAGCAGCCAACGACTAGACCCCTACAATGAGCAGTTCTTC. Translated: CASSQRLDPYNEQFF.

The rearrangement links TRBV5-1 to TRBJ2-5, with a tentative D call TRBD1 (6 bases). The CDR3 runs to 16 residues. The V end was cut by 6 bases, the J end by 3 bases, with 21 bases between. Germline loops: CDR1 SGHRS, CDR2 YFSETQ. The CDR3 DNA sequence: TGCGCCAGCAATACGGGCAGGGGACGTGCTAAAGAGACCCAGTACTTC. Protein: CASNTGRGRAKETQYF.

V is TRBV4-1 and J is TRBJ1-6; TRBD1 might be the D (5 bases). V lost 1 base to trimming and J lost 12 bases, with 13 bases between them. The CDR3 consists of 14 residues. From germline, CDR1 is MGHRA and CDR2 YSYEKL. This CDR3 is CASSQGQTQLPLHF. The CDR3 DNA follows: TGCGCCAGCAGCCAAGGACAGACCCAATTACCCCTCCACTTT.

Details on this clone: Other DNA sequences within the sample encode an identical CDR3. The V gene is TRBV6-5, the J gene TRBJ2-7, with 9 bases that match TRBD2. This CDR3 spans 15 amino acids. Unmatched junction bases numbered 2, after V lost 0 bases and J lost 2 bases. Germline values: CDR1 MNHEY, CDR2 SVGAGI. CDR3 in amino acids: CASSYSLAGAYEQYF. The CDR3 nucleotides are TGTGCCAGCAGTTACTCCTTAGCGGGGGCCTACGAGCAGTACTTC.